This T cell receptor beta chain was captured by sequencing in a study of cytomegalovirus exposure and HLA in healthy donors. Across the whole study: Counted in an early data release were tens of millions of unique TCRs from HLA-typed donors. Overall study findings and caveats: The classifier, whose performance was assessed in both the original and validation cohorts, reportedly diagnosed cytomegalovirus status with high specificity and sensitivity.

Germline CDR1 and CDR2: MNHNS and SASEGT. CDR3 length equals 14 residues. The germline V and J ends were trimmed by 7 bases and 0 bases, with 9 bases remaining between them. The PCR used 60 Vbeta and 13 Jbeta primers. Some clones are missing from TCRdb's copy, which holds only in-frame ones; the method was immunoSEQ multiplex PCR. The sample yields about 190,000 clones, around 86% seen once. For this clone: Its antigen remains unidentified.

This rearrangement joins TRBV6-1 to TRBJ1-4; D remains unclear. Sequencing was done on a sample of PBMCs. This TCR came from a woman between 50 and 59 years old in good health and CMV-seropositive. For the CDR3, the DNA is TGTGCCAGCATACGAACGGCAACTAATGAAAAACTGTTTTTT. Encoded protein: CASIRTATNEKLFF.